This TCR beta chain was sequenced during a study of shared clonotypes between healthy human individuals. Study-level results: Naive subsets, compared against memory subsets, generally had larger estimated richness values. Non-shared clonotypes had lower generation probabilities than those shared by all four donors.

Trimming took 2 bases from V and 0 from J, leaving 11 bases between them. The CDR3 runs 16 residues. Per germline, CDR1 LGHNA and CDR2 YSLEER. The protocol was immunoSEQ multiplex PCR, while the TCRdb copy is restricted to in-frame clones and leaves out a portion. Here the sample spans more than 1.2 million clones, around 98.5% being singletons. Comments on this clone: Its antigen is currently unknown.

The origin of this receptor is a man aged 30 to 45 in good health. The sequencing sample was made of naive CD4+ T cells sorted from blood. Specified subset: CD45RA+ positively selected. V and J are TRBV4-3 and TRBJ2-1; D possibly corresponds to TRBD2 (6 bases). The CDR3, as DNA: TGCGCCAGCAGCCAACTTCGGGGGAGCTCCTACAATGAGCAGTTCTTC. Translation: CASSQLRGSSYNEQFF.